Below are 28 T cell receptor beta chains sequenced from a single sample in a study of control samples from healthy donors and cancer patients. Data came from immunoSEQ multiplex PCR; TCRdb stores just in-frame clones and leaves some out. This sample has tens of thousands of clones, with 75% to 95% found just once. Source material: PBMCs. Every receptor here comes from a woman in her 40s with head and neck cancer.

This chain uses TRBV6-5 with TRBJ2-7, with TRBD1 matching 7 bases. The CDR3 has 13 residues. CDR1 is MNHEY, CDR2 SVGAGI, per germline. V lost 3 bases, J lost 4 bases, and 3 bases stayed unmatched. CDR3 amino acids: CASSYRQGYEQYF. CDR3 DNA sequence: TGTGCCAGCAGTTATCGACAGGGATACGAGCAGTACTTC.

This clone was recorded once. The chain joins TRBV20-1 to TRBJ1-5, with D maybe TRBD1 (5 bases). CDR3 length: 14 residues. The V end lost 3 bases, the J end lost 3 bases, and 12 bases lay between the germline ends. From germline, CDR1 is DFQATT and CDR2 SNEGSKA (reference sequence). The CDR3 DNA reads as TGCAGTGCTAGTGGGACTGCCTACAATCAGCCCCAGCATTTT. Encoded protein: CSASGTAYNQPQHF.

The chain joins TRBV9 to TRBJ2-1; D might be TRBD1 (6 bases). The CDR3 consists of 15 residues. Per germline, CDR1 SGDLS and CDR2 YYNGEE. Trimming left V 4 bases short and J 0 bases short, with 11 bases between. CDR3 sequence: CASSLGGDSYNEQFF. The CDR3 region has the DNA TGTGCCAGCAGCCTAGGGGGAGACTCCTACAATGAGCAGTTCTTC.

V gene TRBV3-1 (or the pseudogene TRBV3-2) combines with J gene TRBJ2-1; 12 bases fit TRBD2. The J segment lost 0 bases and the V segment lost 2 bases, leaving 8 bases of the junction unmatched. CDR3 length equals 19 residues. CDR1 and CDR2 from the germline V gene are LGHDT and YNNKEL (reference sequence). This CDR3 reads CASSQRLAGAPSSYNEQFF. CDR3 sequence (DNA): TGTGCCAGCAGCCAACGACTAGCGGGGGCCCCAAGCTCCTACAATGAGCAGTTCTTC.

This clone is a singleton in its sample. V usage is TRBV27 and J usage is TRBJ1-5; 7 positions agree with TRBD1. The CDR3 length is 13 residues. Germline trimming cut 8 bases from V and 6 bases from J; bases unmatched to any gene: 7. Germline V lookup: CDR1 MNHEY, CDR2 SMNVEV (reference sequence). CDR3 residues: CASGWDSLQPQHF. CDR3 DNA sequence: TGTGCCAGCGGTTGGGACAGCCTTCAGCCCCAGCATTTT.

This clone came up once. The chain employs TRBV18 and TRBJ2-1, with no clear D. Germline lookup yields CDR1 KGHSH and CDR2 LQKENI. The germline V and J ends were trimmed by 3 bases and 3 bases, with 9 bases remaining between them. The CDR3 has 14 residues. The CDR3 is CASSPRNGYNEQFF. DNA of the CDR3: TGTGCCAGCTCACCGAGGAACGGCTACAATGAGCAGTTCTTC. Variable domain in full (rest from reference TRBV18 and TRBJ2-1): NAGVMQNPRHLVRRRGQEARLRCSPMKGHSHVYWYRQLPEEGLKFMVYLQKENIIDESGMPKERFSAEFPKEGPSILRIQQVVRGDSAAYFCASSPRNGYNEQFFGPGTRLTVL.

The rearrangement uses TRBV6-6 and TRBJ1-1, with TRBD1 matching 9 bases. V dropped 7 bases and J dropped 2; count of bases not matched to a gene: 11. The CDR3 spans 16 residues. From germline, CDR1 is MNHNY and CDR2 SVGAGI (reference sequence). This CDR3 is CASIRGGTGRNTEAFF. DNA for the CDR3: TGTGCCAGCATCAGGGGCGGGACAGGGCGCAACACTGAAGCTTTCTTT.

This sequence joins TRBV12-3 or TRBV12-4 and TRBJ2-7; tentatively, D is TRBD1 (5 bases). With 2 bases removed from V and 2 bases from J, the gap between germline ends came to 7 bases. This CDR3 has 13 residues. This CDR3 reads CASSLRGTYEQYF. As DNA, the CDR3 is TGTGCCAGCAGTTTAAGGGGCACCTACGAGCAGTACTTC.

The V call is TRBV4-1, the J call TRBJ1-3, with a possible D match to TRBD1 (5 bases). The CDR3 is 15 residues long. Per the germline V gene, CDR1 is MGHRA and CDR2 is YSYEKL. V dropped 3 bases and J dropped 0 bases, with 9 bases sitting between them. The CDR3 region has the DNA TGCGCCAGCAGCCATGAAGGGGTCTCTGGAAACACCATATATTTT. Amino acids: CASSHEGVSGNTIYF.

This clone appeared once. The chain links TRBV5-1 to TRBJ2-5; 8 positions match TRBD1. This CDR3 spans 16 amino acids. Unmatched junction bases numbered 10, after V lost 4 bases and J lost 2 bases. Germline V gives CDR1 SGHRS, CDR2 YFSETQ. CDR3 sequence reads: CASSAKDRGHQETQYF. The CDR3, as DNA: TGCGCCAGCAGCGCGAAAGACAGGGGCCATCAAGAGACCCAGTACTTC.

V gene TRBV10-1 combines with J gene TRBJ2-2, with 8 bases identical to TRBD2. Germline loops: CDR1 WNHNN, CDR2 SYGVQD (reference sequence). The CDR3 spans 14 residues. The V and J ends lost 0 bases and 6 bases, in that order; junction bases with no gene match: 0. CDR3 coding DNA: TGCGCCAGCAGTGAGTCCGGGGGGGCCGGGGAGCTGTTTTTT. Protein product: CASSESGGAGELFF.

About this clone itself: Other DNA sequences in the sample encode the same CDR3. This chain joins TRBV12-2 and TRBJ2-7; the D call of TRBD2 is as the table states it, not checked on the DNA. TRBV12-2 is described as a pseudogene. The CDR3 is made up of 12 amino acids. The CDR3 bases are TGTGCAAGTCGACTGTGCGGAGGTGGTCAGTACTTC. This gives the protein CASRLCGGGQYF.

This chain links TRBV6-6 with TRBJ2-7, with a possible D match to TRBD2 (5 bases). The germline gives CDR1 MNHNY, CDR2 SVGAGI (reference sequence). The CDR3 totals 15 residues. Trimming removed 4 bases from V and 2 bases from J, with 15 bases in between. The CDR3, as DNA: TGTGCCAGCAGTTCTCGCAATGGGAGAACCTACGAGCAGTACTTC. Translation gives CASSSRNGRTYEQYF.

The CDR3 nucleotides read TGTGCCAGCTCACCAACCTTGAACACCGGGGAGCTGTTTTTT. It is translated as CASSPTLNTGELFF. The rearrangement uses TRBV18 and TRBJ2-2; D uncertain. CDR3 length equals 14 residues. V was cut by 2 bases and J by 1 base, with 5 bases left in between. The germline V gene has CDR1 KGHSH and CDR2 LQKENI.

The V gene is TRBV7-3, the J gene TRBJ2-3, with 12 bases lining up with TRBD2. The CDR3 is made up of 16 amino acids. Per germline, CDR1 SGHTA and CDR2 FQGTGA. V trimming: 4 bases; J trimming: 6 bases; junction bases outside the gene matches: 8. CDR3 amino acids: CASSSGLAGLRDTQYF. As DNA, the CDR3 is TGTGCCAGCAGCTCGGGACTAGCGGGCCTACGGGATACGCAGTATTTT.

The chain couples TRBV27 to TRBJ2-1, with a weak D call TRBD1 (6 bases). The V and J ends lost 2 bases and 3 bases respectively, with 17 bases between them. The CDR3 consists of 17 residues. Germline V gene lookup returns CDR1 MNHEY and CDR2 SMNVEV (reference sequence). CDR3 amino acids: CASSLRVGTSHYNEQFF. DNA of the CDR3: TGTGCCAGCAGTTTAAGGGTCGGGACATCCCACTACAATGAGCAGTTCTTC.

This chain connects TRBV18 to TRBJ2-7; no firm D call. This CDR3 has 14 amino acids. Germline V CDR1 and CDR2: KGHSH, LQKENI. V was trimmed by 1 base and J by 2 bases, leaving 9 bases between them. The CDR3 sequence: CASSPRETTYEQYF. CDR3 sequence (DNA): TGTGCCAGCTCACCACGCGAGACAACCTACGAGCAGTACTTC.

V usage is TRBV6-4 and J usage is TRBJ2-3; 9 bases match TRBD1. The CDR3 covers 15 residues. Germline V gives CDR1 MRHNA, CDR2 SNTAGT. Losses at the gene ends were 4 bases for V and 2 bases for J; bases not matched to a gene: 4. The CDR3 nucleotides read TGTGCCAGCAGTGCGGGGACAGGGTCCACAGATACGCAGTATTTT. Protein: CASSAGTGSTDTQYF.

J is TRBJ1-1 and V is TRBV30; D is uncertain. V gave up 2 bases and J gave up 3 bases, with 16 bases separating them. The CDR3 contains 15 residues. CDR1 GTSNPN and CDR2 SVGIG come from the germline V gene (reference sequence). The CDR3 protein is CAWSKKRNRDTEAFF. The DNA for the CDR3 is TGTGCCTGGAGTAAGAAAAGGAACAGAGACACTGAAGCTTTCTTT. Drawing the rest from reference TRBV30 and TRBJ1-1, the complete variable domain is SQTIHQWPATLVQPVGSPLSLECTVEGTSNPNLYWYRQAAGRGLQLLFYSVGIGQISSEVPQNLSASRPQDRQFILSSKKLLLSDSGFYLCAWSKKRNRDTEAFFGQGTRLTVV.

V is TRBV7-2 and J is TRBJ2-5, with a possible D match to TRBD2 (5 bases). Trimming left V 5 bases short and J 5 bases short, with 24 bases between. The CDR3 sequence is 17 residues long. Germline V gene sequence: CDR1 SGHTA, CDR2 FQGNSA. The CDR3 loop reads CASSQLPTAGAEETQYF. The CDR3 DNA reads as TGTGCCAGCAGCCAACTACCGACCGCCGGAGCGGAGGAGACCCAGTACTTC.

The gene calls are TRBV4-1 and TRBJ1-1, with D tentatively TRBD1 (5 bases). V gave up 4 bases and J gave up 1 base, with 16 bases separating them. Per germline, CDR1 MGHRA and CDR2 YSYEKL. The CDR3 covers 16 residues. DNA of the CDR3: TGCGCCAGCAGCCTTGGATTGACGAGGGGGAACACTGAAGCTTTCTTT. Amino acid sequence: CASSLGLTRGNTEAFF.

The rearrangement uses TRBV7-8 and TRBJ2-7; no definite D call. The CDR3 sequence is 15 residues long. V lost 4 bases to trimming and J lost 5 bases, with 18 bases between them. In germline, CDR1 is SGHVS, CDR2 FQNEAQ. The CDR3 coding sequence is TGTGCCAGCAGCTCCCTTTCCGTAGGGCCCCACGAGCAGTACTTC. Residues: CASSSLSVGPHEQYF. The full variable domain, with the rest looked up from reference TRBV7-8 and TRBJ2-7, is GAGVSQSPRYKVAKRGQDVALRCDPISGHVSLFWYQQALGQGPEFLTYFQNEAQLDKSGLPSDRFFAERPEGSVSTLKIQRTQQEDSAVYLCASSSLSVGPHEQYFGPGTRLTVT.

The V and J genes are TRBV5-5 and TRBJ2-7; perhaps TRBD2 as D (5 bases). Trimming took off 4 bases at V and 2 bases at J, with 13 bases between the two ends. Germline V gene sequence: CDR1 SGHKS, CDR2 YYEKEE (reference sequence). The CDR3 is 14 amino acids. As DNA, the CDR3 is TGTGCCAGCAGCACCGGACCAGCGGCCTACGAGCAGTACTTC. It specifies CASSTGPAAYEQYF. The full variable domain, completed using reference TRBV5-5 and TRBJ2-7, is DAGVTQSPTHLIKTRGQQVTLRCSPISGHKSVSWYQQVLGQGPQFIFQYYEKEERGRGNFPDRFSARQFPNYSSELNVNALLLGDSALYLCASSTGPAAYEQYFGPGTRLTVT.

The rearrangement uses TRBV9 and TRBJ2-1; 7 bases are a match to TRBD2. CDR1 is SGDLS, CDR2 YYNGEE, per germline. The CDR3 covers 15 residues. V shed 4 bases and J 0 bases; nucleotides not matched to a gene: 4. CDR3 nucleotide sequence: TGTGCCAGCAGCACCGGGACTACCTCCTACAATGAGCAGTTCTTC. Amino acid sequence: CASSTGTTSYNEQFF. Drawing the rest from reference TRBV9 and TRBJ2-1, the complete variable domain is DSGVTQTPKHLITATGQRVTLRCSPRSGDLSVYWYQQSLDQGLQFLIQYYNGEERAKGNILERFSAQQFPDLHSELNLSSLELGDSALYFCASSTGTTSYNEQFFGPGTRLTVL.

The CDR3 sequence: CATSRVTGGEGLFF. In DNA, the CDR3 is TGTGCCACCAGCAGAGTTACAGGGGGTGAGGGACTGTTTTTT. The V and J genes are TRBV15 and TRBJ1-4; TRBD1 agrees at 8 bases. Per germline, CDR1 LNHNV and CDR2 YYDKDF (reference sequence). The CDR3 runs 14 residues. V shed 1 base, J shed 13 bases, and the junction held 8 bases outside the gene matches.

The chain uses TRBV3-1 (or the pseudogene TRBV3-2) and TRBJ2-5; the match to TRBD1 covers 9 bases. This CDR3 has 15 residues. In germline, CDR1 is LGHDT, CDR2 YNNKEL (reference sequence). V shed 5 bases and J 2 bases; nucleotides not matched to a gene: 6. The CDR3 DNA reads TGTGCCAGCAGCAGTGGGACAGGGAAGCAAGAGACCCAGTACTTC. It yields the protein CASSSGTGKQETQYF.

The chain employs TRBV10-3 and TRBJ2-1; 8 bases map to TRBD2. The length of the CDR3 is 13 residues. CDR1 and CDR2 from the germline V gene are ENHRY and SYGVKD. J gave up 8 bases and V 1 base, and 1 base lay outside the gene matches. CDR3 loop: CAISEWREDEQFF. The CDR3 DNA is TGTGCCATCAGTGAGTGGCGGGAGGATGAGCAGTTCTTC.

The chain uses TRBV24-1 and TRBJ2-3; TRBD1 matches at 9 bases. V lost 4 bases to trimming and J lost 0 bases; unmatched junction nucleotides: 1. This CDR3 has 15 amino acids. In germline, CDR1 is KGHDR, CDR2 SFDVKD. Here the CDR3 reads CATSDGQGSTDTQYF. As DNA, the CDR3 is TGTGCCACCAGTGACGGACAGGGGAGCACAGATACGCAGTATTTT.